The 19 T cell receptor beta chains listed next were all sequenced from one sample in a study of shared clonotypes between healthy human individuals. The naive CD8 fraction comprised CD45RO-negative cells positively selected for CCR7 and excluded terminally differentiated effector memory CD45RA+ cells. TCRdb's table, derived via immunoSEQ multiplex PCR, lists solely in-frame clones and lacks some. The data contain more than 2 million clones, less than 95% of them seen just once; the ten biggest clones take up approximately 1.2%. Specimen: naive CD8+ T cells sorted from blood. The receptors derive from a young man in good health.

V and J are TRBV7-9 and TRBJ2-3; 8 bases map to TRBD1. Germline V lookup: CDR1 SEHNR, CDR2 FQNEAQ (reference sequence). V shed 3 bases, J shed 5 bases, and the junction held 10 bases outside the gene matches. This CDR3 spans 16 amino acids. CDR3 loop: CASSFRFGQGEDTQYF. The CDR3 coding sequence is TGTGCCAGCAGCTTCCGTTTCGGACAGGGCGAAGATACGCAGTATTTT.

This sequence joins TRBV2 and TRBJ2-1; D possibly corresponds to TRBD2 (5 bases). This CDR3 contains 15 residues. The germline V gene encodes CDR1 SNHLY and CDR2 FYNNEI. Trimming stripped 3 bases from V and 3 bases from J, with 12 bases between. In DNA form, the CDR3 reads TGTGCCAGCAGTGATAAAGCGGATTTCTACAATGAGCAGTTCTTC. Its protein product is CASSDKADFYNEQFF. Together with reference TRBV2 and TRBJ2-1, the CDR3 gives the full variable domain: EPEVTQTPSHQVTQMGQEVILRCVPISNHLYFYWYRQILGQKVEFLVSFYNNEISEKSEIFDDQFSVERPDGSNFTLKIRSTKLEDSAMYFCASSDKADFYNEQFFGPGTRLTVL.

The chain has TRBV30 and TRBJ2-4, with TRBD1 matching 7 bases. J lost 1 base, V lost 2 bases, and 2 bases had no gene match. Germline CDR1 and CDR2: GTSNPN and SVGIG (reference sequence). The CDR3 covers 14 residues. CDR3 bases: TGTGCCTGGAGTACAGGGGTTGCCAAAAACATTCAGTACTTC. It codes for CAWSTGVAKNIQYF.

Only one count was recorded for this clone. The CDR3, as DNA: TGTGCCAGCAATATGGCGGGGAGCTACGAGCAGTACTTC. This sequence encodes CASNMAGSYEQYF. V is TRBV27 and J is TRBJ2-7; TRBD2 might be the D (6 bases). Germline-derived CDR1 and CDR2 are MNHEY and SMNVEV (reference sequence). With 7 bases removed from V and 3 bases from J, the gap between germline ends came to 13 bases. CDR3 size: 13 residues.

The genes are TRBV10-3 and TRBJ2-1; no clear D. V lost 5 bases and J lost 1, with 9 bases in between. In germline, CDR1 is ENHRY, CDR2 SYGVKD. The CDR3 is 14 residues long. The chain's CDR3 is CAISMFESYNEQFF. The DNA of the CDR3 is TGTGCCATCAGTATGTTCGAGTCCTACAATGAGCAGTTCTTC.

This chain connects TRBV5-1 to TRBJ2-7, with D possibly TRBD2 on 5 matching bases. V shed 0 bases and J shed 3 bases, with 10 bases lying between them. Germline values: CDR1 SGHRS, CDR2 YFSETQ. This CDR3 spans 14 amino acids. The CDR3 loop reads CASSLEAADYEQYF. CDR3 sequence (DNA): TGCGCCAGCAGCTTGGAAGCGGCAGACTACGAGCAGTACTTC.

V usage is TRBV21-1 and J usage is TRBJ2-7; TRBD2 reflects the table's D call only, with no check against the DNA. TRBV21-1 is termed a pseudogene. This CDR3 comprises 17 residues. The CDR3 sequence: CASSNPRGVGWYYEQYF. CDR3 bases: TGTGCCAGCAGCAACCCACGGGGGGTGGGGTGGTACTACGAGCAGTACTTC.

The gene calls are TRBV27 and TRBJ2-3; the match to TRBD2 covers 10 bases. Germline CDR1 is MNHEY and CDR2 is SMNVEV (reference sequence). The CDR3 is 13 residues long. With 8 bases clipped from V and 5 bases from J, the junction kept 4 bases outside the gene matches. CDR3 region: CASRAGGLDTQYF. The DNA for the CDR3 is TGTGCCAGCCGAGCGGGGGGGCTAGATACGCAGTATTTT.

The rearrangement links TRBV21-1 to TRBJ1-6. TRBV21-1 is a pseudogene locus. CDR3 size: 16 residues. CDR3 bases: TGTGCCAGCAGCAAAGTACCTGTGGGGAAGGAATCACCCCTCCACTTT. Protein product: CASSKVPVGKESPLHF.

Concerning this clone itself: Other nucleotide sequences in the sample specify the same CDR3. The chain combines TRBV4-3 with TRBJ2-7; 9 positions agree with TRBD1. The germline gives CDR1 LGHNA, CDR2 YSLEER. This CDR3 is built from 14 residues. J gave up 3 bases and V 5 bases, and 5 bases lay outside the gene matches. CDR3 nucleotides: TGCGCCAGCAGCGCCGGGACAGGGAACTACGAGCAGTACTTC. Translating gives CASSAGTGNYEQYF.

V and J are TRBV9 and TRBJ1-1, with 9 nucleotides matching TRBD1. CDR1 is SGDLS and CDR2 is YYNGEE in the germline V gene. With V trimmed by 3 bases and J by 3 bases, 12 bases remained unmatched. This CDR3 is 17 amino acids long. CDR3 sequence reads: CASSEGDRDGEDTEAFF. The CDR3 DNA follows: TGTGCCAGCAGCGAGGGGGACAGGGATGGGGAGGACACTGAAGCTTTCTTT.

This chain joins TRBV7-9 and TRBJ1-3; D possibly corresponds to TRBD1 (5 bases). With 4 bases removed from V and 0 bases from J, the gap between germline ends came to 13 bases. This CDR3 has 16 residues. CDR1 and CDR2 (germline): SEHNR, FQNEAQ (reference sequence). The CDR3 DNA reads as TGTGCCAGCAGCTCCTCCCCGGGGCACTCTGGAAACACCATATATTTT. Translation gives CASSSSPGHSGNTIYF. The whole variable domain, filled in from reference TRBV7-9 and TRBJ1-3, reads DTGVSQNPRHKITKRGQNVTFRCDPISEHNRLYWYRQTLGQGPEFLTYFQNEAQLEKSRLLSDRFSAERPKGSFSTLEIQRTEQGDSAMYLCASSSSPGHSGNTIYFGEGSWLTVV.

The chain recombines TRBV6-5 with TRBJ1-2, with D unclear. This CDR3 is 13 amino acids long. Germline loops: CDR1 MNHEY, CDR2 SVGAGI. Trimming removed 2 bases at V and 7 bases at J, with 11 bases between. The CDR3 here is CASSYVGGIGYTF. CDR3 coding DNA: TGTGCCAGCAGTTACGTGGGCGGGATTGGCTACACCTTC.

V is TRBV28 and J is TRBJ1-1, with unresolved D. Germline values: CDR1 MDHEN, CDR2 SYDVKM. The V end was cut by 5 bases, the J end by 0 bases, with 16 bases between. The CDR3 is 16 residues long. CDR3 DNA: TGTGCCAGCAGTACTCCCCGTGTACAGCTGAACACTGAAGCTTTCTTT. The encoded protein is CASSTPRVQLNTEAFF.

The J gene is TRBJ2-7, the V gene TRBV2; no firm D call. Trimming pared 5 bases from V and 6 bases from J, leaving 14 bases between. The CDR3 runs to 13 residues. Germline V gene lookup returns CDR1 SNHLY and CDR2 FYNNEI. The CDR3 DNA reads TGTGCCAGCAGTACCATAGGTGCCTCCGAGCAGTACTTC. This translates into CASSTIGASEQYF.

As to this clone: Other nucleotide sequences in the sample specify the same CDR3. The chain combines TRBV4-1 with TRBJ1-5; D call uncertain. The V end lost 0 bases, the J end lost 0 bases, and 3 bases lay between the germline ends. Germline V gene lookup returns CDR1 MGHRA and CDR2 YSYEKL. The CDR3 runs to 14 residues. CDR3: CASSQEDSNQPQHF. In DNA, the CDR3 is TGCGCCAGCAGCCAAGAAGATAGCAATCAGCCCCAGCATTTT.

The V call is TRBV27, the J call TRBJ1-5; no reliable D call. Trimming cost V 0 bases and J 6 bases, with 9 bases left between them. CDR1 is MNHEY, CDR2 SMNVEV, per germline (reference sequence). The CDR3 loop spans 14 amino acids. CDR3 DNA sequence: TGTGCCAGCAGTTTATCTGTGGTAGGTCAGCCCCAGCATTTT. It encodes CASSLSVVGQPQHF.

The chain employs TRBV4-1 and TRBJ2-7, with a weak D call TRBD2 (6 bases). V lost 4 bases and J lost 2, with 18 bases in between. The CDR3 consists of 16 residues. Looked up from germline, CDR1 is MGHRA and CDR2 is YSYEKL. The CDR3 region has the DNA TGCGCCAGCAGCCCGGGAGTGGTCCCAGCCACCTACGAGCAGTACTTC. The encoded protein is CASSPGVVPATYEQYF.

The V gene is TRBV27, the J gene TRBJ2-2; TRBD2 might be the D (7 bases). Trimming pared 5 bases from V and 9 bases from J, leaving 10 bases between. The CDR3 has 12 amino acids. The germline V gene encodes CDR1 MNHEY and CDR2 SMNVEV (reference sequence). CDR3 DNA: TGTGCCAGCAGTCTGGGGGGGCGGGAGCTGTTTTTT. Protein sequence: CASSLGGRELFF.